This T cell receptor (beta chain) is from a study of cytomegalovirus exposure and HLA in healthy donors. Concerning this clone itself: Antigen specificity is unknown.

Study-wide findings and caveats: It was found in a later analysis that first-cohort TCR clusters tended to co-occur in the 100 to 150 validation repertoires.

TCRdb keeps only in-frame clones here, not all; method: immunoSEQ multiplex PCR. The sample lists 80,000 or so clones, 95% seen once, with 0.6% to 0.7% in the top ten. This CDR3 has 15 residues. V was cut by 6 bases and J by 3 bases, with 15 bases left in between. Germline CDR1 MNHNS, CDR2 SASEGT. This rearrangement joins TRBV6-1 to TRBJ2-1, with D tentatively TRBD1 (6 bases). Sequencing was carried out using PBMCs. This TCR derives from a woman younger than 35 in good health and CMV-seronegative. CDR3 DNA: TGTGCCAGCAGCTCTGCGACAGGAAACTACAATGAGCAGTTCTTC. This encodes CASSSATGNYNEQFF.